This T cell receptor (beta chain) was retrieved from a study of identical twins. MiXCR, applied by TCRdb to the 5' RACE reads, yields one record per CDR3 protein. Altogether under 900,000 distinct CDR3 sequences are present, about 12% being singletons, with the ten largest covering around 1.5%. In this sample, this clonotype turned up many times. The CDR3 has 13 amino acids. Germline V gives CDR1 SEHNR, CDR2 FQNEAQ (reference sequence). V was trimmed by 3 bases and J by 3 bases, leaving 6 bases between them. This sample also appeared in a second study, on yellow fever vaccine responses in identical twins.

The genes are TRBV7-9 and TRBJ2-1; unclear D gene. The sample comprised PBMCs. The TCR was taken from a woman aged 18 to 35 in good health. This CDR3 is CASSFLDYNEQFF. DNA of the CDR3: TGTGCCAGCAGCTTCTTAGACTACAATGAGCAGTTCTTC.